A selection of T cell receptor beta chains follows, all from one sample in a study of metastatic and nonmetastatic thyroid tumors. TCRdb re-processed the PCR reads through MiXCR. The data show 20,000 to 25,000 clones, with roughly 15% seen just once and roughly 15% held by the top ten. The sequenced sample was tumor tissue. The receptor set was obtained from a female donor with papillary thyroid cancer or a benign thyroid nodule (not recorded which). Some clones in this sample may be carry-over from other donors' samples. CDR3s leave out the opening cysteine and the closing phenylalanine or tryptophan. The D gene is left open where the match is weak.

d_call,j_call,v_call,cdr3_aa
TRBD2,TRBJ2-7,TRBV20-1,SARLAGGHYEQY
TRBD1,TRBJ2-4,TRBV7-9,ASSRDRVSKNIQY
NA,TRBJ2-2,TRBV4-1,ASGRYGPEVTGELF
NA,TRBJ1-2,TRBV6-1,ASSRQGVDYGYT
TRBD2,TRBJ2-3,TRBV5-1,ASSPTLAGGTDTQY
NA,TRBJ1-2,TRBV7-8,ASSLEPAAPSNYGYT
TRBD2,TRBJ2-7,TRBV6-1,ASRTSGRGYEQY
TRBD1,TRBJ1-5,TRBV5-6,ASSSGGRSNQPQH
NA,TRBJ2-2,TRBV6-1,ASKGRYGELF
NA,TRBJ1-2,TRBV4-1,ASSQVARADYGYT
NA,TRBJ2-2,TRBV19,ASAQGTNTGELF
NA,TRBJ1-4,TRBV20-1,SAMGTRDTYEKLF
NA,TRBJ1-6,TRBV18,ASSLQGLGLNSPLH
TRBD1,TRBJ2-2,TRBV6-1,ASTPSGQVAQTGELF
NA,TRBJ1-4,TRBV3-1,ASNQTRAREKLF
NA,TRBJ1-3,TRBV9,ASGQVYSGNTIY
NA,TRBJ1-3,TRBV18,ASSPPGGVGNTIY
NA,TRBJ2-7,TRBV20-1,SARAPGHRRGQY
TRBD1,TRBJ2-3,TRBV6-1,ASKGQGASGTDTQY
NA,TRBJ2-1,TRBV7-2,ASSLSAGRSSYNEQF
NA,TRBJ2-7,TRBV6-2/TRBV6-3,ASSWSTLLGNEQY
TRBD1,TRBJ2-7,TRBV12-3/TRBV12-4,ASIRDRVSDQY
TRBD2,TRBJ2-5,TRBV20-1,SARDPSGIKETQY
NA,TRBJ2-2,TRBV5-4,ASSLEGRFNTGELF
NA,TRBJ2-1,TRBV18,ASSPQGYNEQF
TRBD1,TRBJ1-5,TRBV20-1,SAGRGGQPQH
TRBD1,TRBJ2-5,TRBV3-1,ASSRDRKGLETQY
TRBD1,TRBJ1-2,TRBV6-2/TRBV6-3,ASSSTYDRGHGYGYT
NA,TRBJ1-5,TRBV19,VSSIVWDNNQHQH
TRBD1,TRBJ1-2,TRBV4-1,ASSQGDRELDGYT
NA,TRBJ2-7,TRBV12-3/TRBV12-4,ASSSTGQAY
TRBD2,TRBJ2-1,TRBV5-1,ASSTLAGGDNEQF
NA,TRBJ1-5,TRBV19,ASSILDQPQH
NA,TRBJ1-4,TRBV4-1,ASSRLPNEKLF
NA,TRBJ1-6,TRBV3-1,ASSQVGGFGSPLH
NA,TRBJ1-4,TRBV20-1,SATSMRGATNEKLF
NA,TRBJ2-7,TRBV2,ASSGGVAYEQY
TRBD2,TRBJ2-1,TRBV19,ASSTRGGGRLNEQF
NA,TRBJ2-2,TRBV6-1,ASSEDRFANTVELF
NA,TRBJ2-1,TRBV12-3/TRBV12-4,ASSFQSYYYNEQF
TRBD2,TRBJ2-3,TRBV20-1,SARVEGREGTDTQY
NA,TRBJ1-1,TRBV19,ASSTTGLGNTEAF
NA,TRBJ2-2,TRBV20-1,SARPTSNTGELF
NA,TRBJ2-2,TRBV11-2,ASSYTGELF
TRBD1,TRBJ2-5,TRBV6-1,ASSPGQGASGQETQY
NA,TRBJ1-6,TRBV6-1,ASREGISSYNSPLH
NA,TRBJ1-4,TRBV19,ASRNRRGANEKLF
TRBD2,TRBJ2-5,TRBV9,ASSVGLAGYETQY
NA,TRBJ2-1,TRBV5-1,ASSASGGHTYNEQF
TRBD1,TRBJ1-3,TRBV6-1,VSRGGGWSGSSGNTIY
TRBD1,TRBJ1-6,TRBV28,ASSYIRGDRNSPLH
NA,TRBJ2-5,TRBV2,VIPGGDTQY
NA,TRBJ1-4,TRBV5-1,ASSLGRSNTNEKLF
NA,TRBJ2-3,TRBV6-2/TRBV6-3,ASRPGREVDTQY
NA,TRBJ2-6,TRBV19,ASRNQVGYGSGANVLT
TRBD1,TRBJ1-4,TRBV7-9,ASSLGTGENEKLF
TRBD1,TRBJ1-2,TRBV20-1,SANEWTGNYGYT
TRBD2,TRBJ2-5,TRBV6-2/TRBV6-3,ASSTSGMVETQY
NA,TRBJ2-7,TRBV24-1,ATSDPGRVSYEQY